The clone carrying this TCR beta chain has a handful of counts. Trimming shortened V by 5 bases and J by 3 bases, and 19 bases separated the two germline ends. CDR3 length: 17 residues. Germline loops: CDR1 SEHNR, CDR2 FQNEAQ (reference sequence). TCRdb keeps only in-frame clones here, not all; method: immunoSEQ multiplex PCR. The sample shows 20,000 to 25,000 clones, over 85% of them seen only once. The sample belongs to a study of T cell changes during pregnancy in multiple sclerosis. V and J are TRBV7-9 and TRBJ2-2; D might be TRBD1 (5 bases). Sequenced here: CD8+ T cells from peripheral blood mononuclear cells, sampled in the second trimester of pregnancy. This TCR was recovered from a female donor in good health, enrolled as a control in a pregnancy study. This chain's CDR3 is CASSPPPGQLDTGELFF. CDR3 DNA sequence: TGTGCCAGCAGCCCCCCCCCAGGGCAGCTGGACACCGGGGAGCTGTTTTTT.